What follows are 14 T cell receptor beta chains derived from one specimen sequenced in a study of T cells in Graves' hyperthyroidism and ophthalmopathy. RNA transcripts served as the template for amplifying TCR beta CDR3 regions. Initially, a first-round RT-PCR of the TCR CDR3 employed the HTBI primer set. MiXCR, run by TCRdb on the multiplex PCR reads, gives a single entry per CDR3 protein. The sample includes 550,000 to 700,000 distinct CDR3 sequences, approximately 15% of them seen just once. Sequencing input: blood. These TCRs come from a woman between 40 and 55 years old with Graves' ophthalmopathy.

This clonotype has ten or more counts. V gene TRBV29-1 combines with J gene TRBJ1-1; D is undetermined. V lost 6 bases to trimming and J lost 10 bases, with 15 bases between them. CDR1 SQVTM and CDR2 ANQGSEA come from the germline V gene. This CDR3 has 11 residues. The chain's CDR3 is CSVGRVESAFF. In nucleotides, the CDR3 is TGCAGCGTCGGGAGGGTCGAGTCAGCTTTCTTT.

This clonotype was counted ten times or more. Written as DNA, the CDR3 is TGTGCCAGCAGTTTGAGGGTCTCTGGAAACACCATATATTTT. Protein sequence: CASSLRVSGNTIYF. V gene TRBV6-2 or TRBV6-3 combines with J gene TRBJ1-3; D unresolved. CDR3 length: 14 amino acids. Between the trimmed V and J ends, which lost 4 bases and 0 bases, there was a span of 7 bases. Germline V lookup: CDR1 MNHEY, CDR2 SVGEGT.

There are a few counts of this clonotype. The chain links TRBV3-1 to TRBJ2-7; 7 bases align to TRBD2. The CDR3 is made up of 13 amino acids. Per the germline V gene, CDR1 is LGHDT and CDR2 is YNNKEL (reference sequence). V lost 4 bases to trimming and J lost 9 bases; unmatched junction nucleotides: 9. DNA for the CDR3: TGTGCCAGCAGCCCCCACGGACTAGTTTGGCAGTACTTC. Amino acids: CASSPHGLVWQYF.

This clonotype was detected many times. This chain joins TRBV29-1 and TRBJ1-1; D is ambiguous. This CDR3 is 12 amino acids long. Germline CDR1 reads SQVTM; CDR2 reads ANQGSEA. V gave up 0 bases and J gave up 5 bases, with 7 bases separating them. CDR3 loop: CSVEERGTEAFF. The CDR3 DNA follows: TGCAGCGTTGAAGAACGAGGTACTGAAGCTTTCTTT.

This clonotype was seen at least ten times. The CDR3 nucleotides are TGTGCCACCTTGGCGGGAGGGCCCCACCACGAGCAGTACTTC. It codes for CATLAGGPHHEQYF. V usage is TRBV6-5 and J usage is TRBJ2-7, with 9 bases that match TRBD2. After removal of 10 bases from V and 5 bases from J, the junction contained 12 bases not matched to a gene. CDR3 size: 14 residues. Germline V gene sequence: CDR1 MNHEY, CDR2 SVGAGI.

The CDR3 DNA reads TGCAGTGCTAGAGAGCAGCGGGAGGGAACCTACGAGCAGTACTTC. Translating gives CSAREQREGTYEQYF. J is TRBJ2-7 and V is TRBV20-1; TRBD2 matches 10 bases. The germline V gene has CDR1 DFQATT and CDR2 SNEGSKA (reference sequence). J lost 2 bases, V lost 0 bases, and 4 bases had no gene match. CDR3 size: 15 residues.

At least ten counts were recorded for this clonotype. CDR3 in DNA: TGTGCCACCAGCAGAGATAATGTGAGGAACACCGGGGAGCTGTTTTTT. Its protein product is CATSRDNVRNTGELFF. The chain joins TRBV15 to TRBJ2-2; D ambiguous. Per germline, CDR1 LNHNV and CDR2 YYDKDF (reference sequence). CDR3 length: 16 amino acids. V lost 0 bases to trimming and J lost 1 base, with 9 bases between them.

This clonotype has ten or more counts. V is TRBV30 and J is TRBJ1-1; 8 bases match TRBD1. Germline V gene sequence: CDR1 GTSNPN, CDR2 SVGIG (reference sequence). The CDR3 totals 14 residues. Germline trimming cut 2 bases from V and 4 bases from J; bases unmatched to any gene: 6. The CDR3 protein is CAWSKGTGITEAFF. As DNA, the CDR3 is TGTGCCTGGAGTAAGGGGACAGGTATCACTGAAGCTTTCTTT.

This clonotype was seen more than once but under ten times. V is TRBV28 and J is TRBJ2-7, with D perhaps matching TRBD2 (6 bases). Per the germline V gene, CDR1 is MDHEN and CDR2 is SYDVKM. The length of the CDR3 is 16 residues. The ends were cut back, 2 bases at V and 2 bases at J, with 16 bases in the middle. The CDR3 reads CASSLGASGFTYEQYF. In DNA form, the CDR3 reads TGTGCCAGCAGTTTAGGTGCGAGCGGGTTTACCTACGAGCAGTACTTC.

This clonotype was found a few times. The chain employs TRBV18 and TRBJ1-1; possibly TRBD1 for D (5 bases). Trimming took 1 base from V and 0 from J, leaving 12 bases between them. CDR3 length: 16 residues. CDR1 is KGHSH and CDR2 is LQKENI in the germline V gene. The chain's CDR3 is CASSPLSGHMNTEAFF. CDR3 sequence (DNA): TGTGCCAGCTCACCACTTTCAGGACACATGAACACTGAAGCTTTCTTT.

This clonotype was recorded many times. V is TRBV30 and J is TRBJ2-2; 7 nucleotides align to TRBD2. The CDR3 length is 15 residues. V trimming: 3 bases; J trimming: 6 bases; junction bases outside the gene matches: 10. Germline CDR1 and CDR2: GTSNPN and SVGIG (reference sequence). The CDR3, as DNA: TGTGCCTGGAGCCGGGGCGGGGGAGTGTCCGGGGAGCTGTTTTTT. Protein: CAWSRGGGVSGELFF.

This clonotype was observed at least ten times. The chain uses TRBV6-5 and TRBJ2-5; TRBD2 is a possible D gene (6 bases). The CDR3 totals 15 residues. CDR1 is MNHEY, CDR2 SVGAGI, per germline. V shed 4 bases and J shed 3 bases, with 15 bases lying between them. CDR3 DNA sequence: TGTGCCAGCAGTTTGGTGCCCCGGGGGAAAGAGACCCAGTACTTC. This translates into CASSLVPRGKETQYF.

The J gene is TRBJ2-3, the V gene TRBV9; the D gene is possibly TRBD2 (5 bases). The CDR3 is 12 amino acids. V gave up 7 bases and J gave up 6 bases, with 12 bases separating them. The V gene's germline CDR1 is SGDLS and CDR2 YYNGEE. The CDR3 spells CASGASPDTQYF. The DNA for the CDR3 is TGTGCCAGCGGAGCTAGCCCCGATACGCAGTATTTT. The entire variable domain, with the rest obtained from reference TRBV9 and TRBJ2-3, is as follows: DSGVTQTPKHLITATGQRVTLRCSPRSGDLSVYWYQQSLDQGLQFLIQYYNGEERAKGNILERFSAQQFPDLHSELNLSSLELGDSALYFCASGASPDTQYFGPGTRLTVL.

The rearrangement links TRBV11-3 to TRBJ2-5, with 12 bases lining up with TRBD1. V gave up 3 bases and J gave up 5 bases; unmatched junction bases: 7. The CDR3 runs to 16 residues. In germline, CDR1 is SGHNT, CDR2 YENEEA. Here the CDR3 reads CASSLAGTGGAETQYF. In nucleotides, the CDR3 is TGTGCCAGCAGCTTGGCCGGGACAGGGGGCGCGGAGACCCAGTACTTC.